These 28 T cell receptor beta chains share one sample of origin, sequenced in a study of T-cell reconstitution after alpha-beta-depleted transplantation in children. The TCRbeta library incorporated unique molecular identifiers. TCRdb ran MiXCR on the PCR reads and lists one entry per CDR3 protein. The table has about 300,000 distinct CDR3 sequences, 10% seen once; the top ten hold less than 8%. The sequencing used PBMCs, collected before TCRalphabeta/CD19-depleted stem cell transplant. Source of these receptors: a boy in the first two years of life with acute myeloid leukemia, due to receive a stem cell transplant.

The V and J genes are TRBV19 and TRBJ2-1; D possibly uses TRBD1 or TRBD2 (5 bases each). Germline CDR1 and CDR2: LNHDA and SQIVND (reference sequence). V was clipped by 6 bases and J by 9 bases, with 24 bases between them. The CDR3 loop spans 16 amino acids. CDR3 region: CASSPMGTNLLGEQFF. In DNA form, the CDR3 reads TGTGCCAGTAGCCCCATGGGGACGAACCTACTGGGTGAGCAGTTCTTC.

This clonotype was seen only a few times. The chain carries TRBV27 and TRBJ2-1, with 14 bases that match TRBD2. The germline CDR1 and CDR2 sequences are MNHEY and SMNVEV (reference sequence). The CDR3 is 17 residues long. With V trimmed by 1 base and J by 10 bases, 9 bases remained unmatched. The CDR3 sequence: CASSLLTSGRAPGEQFF. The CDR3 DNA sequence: TGTGCCAGCAGTTTATTGACTAGCGGGAGGGCGCCAGGGGAGCAGTTCTTC.

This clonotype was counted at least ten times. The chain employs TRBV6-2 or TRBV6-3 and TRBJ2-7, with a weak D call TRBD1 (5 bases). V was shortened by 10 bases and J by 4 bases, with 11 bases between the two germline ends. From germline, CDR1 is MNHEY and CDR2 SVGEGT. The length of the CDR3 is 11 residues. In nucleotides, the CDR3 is TGTGCCACCGCGACAGTTTACGAGCAGTACTTC. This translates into CATATVYEQYF.

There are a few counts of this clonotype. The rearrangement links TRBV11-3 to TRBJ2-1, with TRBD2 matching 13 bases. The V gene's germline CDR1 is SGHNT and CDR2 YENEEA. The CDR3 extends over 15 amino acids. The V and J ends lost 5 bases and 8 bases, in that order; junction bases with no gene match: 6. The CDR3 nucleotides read TGTGCCAGCAGCACGGGACTAGCGGGACGTCATGAGCAGTTCTTC. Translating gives CASSTGLAGRHEQFF.

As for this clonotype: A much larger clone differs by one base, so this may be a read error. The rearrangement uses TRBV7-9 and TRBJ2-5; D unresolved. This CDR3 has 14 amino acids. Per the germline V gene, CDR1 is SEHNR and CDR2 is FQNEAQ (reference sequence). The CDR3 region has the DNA TGTGCCAGGAGCTTAGGCGATCCGAGGGAGACCCAGTACTTC. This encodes CARSLGDPRETQYF.

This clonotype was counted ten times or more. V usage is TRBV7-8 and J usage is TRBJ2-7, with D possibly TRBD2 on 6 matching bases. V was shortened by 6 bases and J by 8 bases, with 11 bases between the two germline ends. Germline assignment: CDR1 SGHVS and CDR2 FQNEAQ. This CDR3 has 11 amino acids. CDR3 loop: CASSQGGKQYF. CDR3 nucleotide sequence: TGTGCCAGCAGTCAAGGAGGGAAGCAGTACTTC.

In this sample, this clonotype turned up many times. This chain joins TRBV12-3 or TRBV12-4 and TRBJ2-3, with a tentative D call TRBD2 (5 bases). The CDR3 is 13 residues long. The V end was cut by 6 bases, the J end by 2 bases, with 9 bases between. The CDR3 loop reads CASRPTITDTQYF. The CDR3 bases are TGTGCCAGCAGACCGACTATCACAGATACGCAGTATTTT.

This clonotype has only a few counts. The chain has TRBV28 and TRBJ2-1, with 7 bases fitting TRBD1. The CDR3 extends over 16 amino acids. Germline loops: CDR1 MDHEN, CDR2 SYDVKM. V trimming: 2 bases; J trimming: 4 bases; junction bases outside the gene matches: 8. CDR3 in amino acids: CASSLRTGWPYNEQFF. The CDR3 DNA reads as TGTGCCAGCAGTTTAAGGACAGGATGGCCTTACAATGAGCAGTTCTTC.

The chain's CDR3 is CSVGYSTGSVYGYTF. The CDR3 DNA follows: TGCAGCGTCGGCTATTCGACAGGGAGCGTCTATGGCTACACCTTC. The rearrangement joins TRBV29-1 to TRBJ1-2; 7 bases map to TRBD1. The trim removed 6 bases at V and 4 bases at J, leaving 14 bases unmatched. The CDR3 has 15 amino acids. Germline CDR1 and CDR2: SQVTM and ANQGSEA.

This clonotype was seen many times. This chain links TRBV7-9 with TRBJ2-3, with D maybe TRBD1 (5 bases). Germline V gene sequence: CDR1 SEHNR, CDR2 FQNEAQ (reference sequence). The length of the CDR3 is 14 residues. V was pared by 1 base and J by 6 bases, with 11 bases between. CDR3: CASSLDRSRDTQYF. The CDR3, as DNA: TGTGCCAGCAGCTTAGACAGGAGTCGGGATACGCAGTATTTT.

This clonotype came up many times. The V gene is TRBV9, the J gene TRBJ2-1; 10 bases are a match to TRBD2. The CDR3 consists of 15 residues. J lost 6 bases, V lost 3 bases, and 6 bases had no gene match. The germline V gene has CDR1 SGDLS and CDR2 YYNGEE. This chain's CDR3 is CASSASGSGSNEQFF. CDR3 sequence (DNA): TGTGCCAGCAGCGCTAGCGGGAGTGGGAGCAATGAGCAGTTCTTC.

The CDR3 DNA follows: TGTGCCAGCAGTTTATCGGACAGGGTTCAAGAGACCCAGTACTTC. Encoded protein: CASSLSDRVQETQYF. V is TRBV28 and J is TRBJ2-5, with 8 bases matching TRBD1. Germline CDR1 reads MDHEN; CDR2 reads SYDVKM. This CDR3 is 15 amino acids long. V lost 1 base to trimming and J lost 2 bases; unmatched junction nucleotides: 3. Full variable domain (remainder filled in from reference TRBV28 and TRBJ2-5): DVKVTQSSRYLVKRTGEKVFLECVQDMDHENMFWYRQDPGLGLRLIYFSYDVKMKEKGDIPEGYSVSREKKERFSLILESASTNQTSMYLCASSLSDRVQETQYFGPGTRLLVL.

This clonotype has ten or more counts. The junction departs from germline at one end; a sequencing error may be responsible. In nucleotides, the CDR3 is TGTGCCAGCAGCCTAGGGTACCTAGTGGGCACAGATACGCAGTATTTT. As protein: CASSLGYLVGTDTQYF. The chain has TRBV13 and TRBJ2-3, with unresolved D. Germline CDR1 and CDR2: PRHDT and FYEKMQ (reference sequence). This CDR3 has 16 residues.

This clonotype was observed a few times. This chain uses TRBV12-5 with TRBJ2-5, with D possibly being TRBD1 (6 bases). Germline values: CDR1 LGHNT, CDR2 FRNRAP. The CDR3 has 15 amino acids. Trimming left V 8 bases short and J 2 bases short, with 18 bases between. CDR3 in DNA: TGTGCTAGTCCCCCTTGGACAGACGGACAAGAGACCCAGTACTTC. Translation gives CASPPWTDGQETQYF.

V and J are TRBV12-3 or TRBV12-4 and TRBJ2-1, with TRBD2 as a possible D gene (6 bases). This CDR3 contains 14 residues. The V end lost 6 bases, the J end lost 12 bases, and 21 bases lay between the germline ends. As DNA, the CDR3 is TGTGCCAGCAGCCGCATCGGGGGAGGAACTCTGCAGTTCTTC. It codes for CASSRIGGGTLQFF.

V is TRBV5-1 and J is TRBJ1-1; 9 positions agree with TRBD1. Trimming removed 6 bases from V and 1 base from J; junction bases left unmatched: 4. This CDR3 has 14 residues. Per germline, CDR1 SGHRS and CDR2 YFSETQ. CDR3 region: CASIGTGTNTEAFF. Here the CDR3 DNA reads TGCGCCAGCATAGGGACAGGGACGAACACTGAAGCTTTCTTT.

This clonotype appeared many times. The CDR3 DNA reads as TGTGCCAGCAGTACGGGACTAGCGGGAGAGGTTGGGGCCAACGTCCTGACTTTC. Translating it yields CASSTGLAGEVGANVLTF. The J gene is TRBJ2-6, the V gene TRBV28; 14 positions agree with TRBD2. The CDR3 has 18 residues. J was trimmed by 3 bases and V by 5 bases; bases with no gene match: 6. Germline CDR1 reads MDHEN; CDR2 reads SYDVKM.

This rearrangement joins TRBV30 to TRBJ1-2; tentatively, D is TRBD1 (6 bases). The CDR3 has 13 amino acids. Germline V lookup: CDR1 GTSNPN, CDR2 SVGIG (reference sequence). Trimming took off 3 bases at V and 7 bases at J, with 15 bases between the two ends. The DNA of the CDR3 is TGTGCCTGGAGCCGGACAGCTCGGGGTGGCTACACCTTC. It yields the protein CAWSRTARGGYTF. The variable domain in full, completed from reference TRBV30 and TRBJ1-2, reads SQTIHQWPATLVQPVGSPLSLECTVEGTSNPNLYWYRQAAGRGLQLLFYSVGIGQISSEVPQNLSASRPQDRQFILSSKKLLLSDSGFYLCAWSRTARGGYTFGSGTRLTVV.

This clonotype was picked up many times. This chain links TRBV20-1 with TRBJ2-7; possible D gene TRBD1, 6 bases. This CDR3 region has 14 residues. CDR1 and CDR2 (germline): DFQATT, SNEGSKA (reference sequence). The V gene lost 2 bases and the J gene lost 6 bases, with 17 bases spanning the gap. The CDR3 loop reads CSARSLQGHSEQYF. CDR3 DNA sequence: TGCAGTGCTAGATCCCTGCAGGGGCACAGCGAGCAGTACTTC.

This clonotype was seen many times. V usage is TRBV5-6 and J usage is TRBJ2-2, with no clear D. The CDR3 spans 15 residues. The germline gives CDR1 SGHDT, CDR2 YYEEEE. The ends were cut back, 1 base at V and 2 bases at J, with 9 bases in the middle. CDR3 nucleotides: TGTGCCAGCAGCTTGCTCCAGCGTAACACCGGGGAGCTGTTTTTT. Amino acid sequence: CASSLLQRNTGELFF.

This CDR3 reads CASSHDSGGLYYNEQFF. As DNA, the CDR3 is TGTGCCAGCAGCCATGATAGCGGGGGGCTCTACTACAATGAGCAGTTCTTC. This chain links TRBV4-2 with TRBJ2-1; TRBD2 matches 10 bases. Germline-derived CDR1 and CDR2 are LGHNA and YNFKEQ. Unmatched junction bases numbered 8, after V lost 3 bases and J lost 3 bases. The CDR3 contains 17 residues.

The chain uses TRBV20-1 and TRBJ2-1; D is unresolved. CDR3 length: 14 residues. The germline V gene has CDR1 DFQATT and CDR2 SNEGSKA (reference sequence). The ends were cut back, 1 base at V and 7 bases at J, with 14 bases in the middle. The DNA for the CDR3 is TGCAGTGCTAGAGCGCCGCGGATACGGAATGAGCAGTTCTTC. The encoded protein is CSARAPRIRNEQFF.

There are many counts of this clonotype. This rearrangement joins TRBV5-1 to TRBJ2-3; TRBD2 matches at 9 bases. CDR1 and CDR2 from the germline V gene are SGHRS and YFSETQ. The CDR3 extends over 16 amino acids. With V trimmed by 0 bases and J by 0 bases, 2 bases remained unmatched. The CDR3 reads CASSLGLAASTDTQYF. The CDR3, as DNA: TGCGCCAGCAGCTTGGGACTAGCGGCTAGCACAGATACGCAGTATTTT. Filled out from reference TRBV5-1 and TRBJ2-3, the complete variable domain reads KAGVTQTPRYLIKTRGQQVTLSCSPISGHRSVSWYQQTPGQGLQFLFEYFSETQRNKGNFPGRFSGRQFSNSRSEMNVSTLELGDSALYLCASSLGLAASTDTQYFGPGTRLTVL.

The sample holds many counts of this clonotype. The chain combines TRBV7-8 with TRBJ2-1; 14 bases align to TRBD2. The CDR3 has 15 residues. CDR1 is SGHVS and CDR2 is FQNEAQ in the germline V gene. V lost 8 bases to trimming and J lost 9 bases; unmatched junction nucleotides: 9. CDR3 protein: CASGLAGGSGREQFF. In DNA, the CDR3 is TGTGCCAGCGGACTAGCGGGAGGCTCGGGACGTGAGCAGTTCTTC.

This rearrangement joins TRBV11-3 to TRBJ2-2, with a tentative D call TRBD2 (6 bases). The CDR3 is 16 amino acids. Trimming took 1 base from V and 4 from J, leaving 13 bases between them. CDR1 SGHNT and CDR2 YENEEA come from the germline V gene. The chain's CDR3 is CASSLGPGDPTGELFF. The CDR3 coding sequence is TGTGCCAGCAGCTTAGGGCCGGGGGACCCCACCGGGGAGCTGTTTTTT.

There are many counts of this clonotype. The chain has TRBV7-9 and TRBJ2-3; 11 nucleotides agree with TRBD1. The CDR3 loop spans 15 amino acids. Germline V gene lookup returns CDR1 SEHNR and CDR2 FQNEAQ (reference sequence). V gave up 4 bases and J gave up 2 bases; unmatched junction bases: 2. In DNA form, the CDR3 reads TGTGCCAGCAGCTGGGACAGGGGGAACACAGATACGCAGTATTTT. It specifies CASSWDRGNTDTQYF.

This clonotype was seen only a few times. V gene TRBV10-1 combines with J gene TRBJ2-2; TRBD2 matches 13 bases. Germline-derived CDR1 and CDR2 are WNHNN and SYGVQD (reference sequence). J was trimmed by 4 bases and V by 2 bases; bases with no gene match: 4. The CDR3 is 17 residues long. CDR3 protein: CASSEPTSGRITGELFF. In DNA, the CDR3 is TGCGCCAGCAGTGAGCCGACTAGCGGGAGGATCACCGGGGAGCTGTTTTTT.

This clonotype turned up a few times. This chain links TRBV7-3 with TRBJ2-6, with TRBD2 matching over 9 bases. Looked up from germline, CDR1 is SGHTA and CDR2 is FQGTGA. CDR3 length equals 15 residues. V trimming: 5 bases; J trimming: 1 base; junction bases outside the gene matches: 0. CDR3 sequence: CASSAGGSGANVLTF. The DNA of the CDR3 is TGTGCCAGCAGCGCGGGGGGGTCTGGGGCCAACGTCCTGACTTTC.